This T cell receptor (beta chain) came from a study of Ad26.COV2.S vaccination and SARS-CoV-2 variants. On the study more broadly: Intramuscular Ad26.COV2.S at 5x10^10 or 1x10^11 viral particles.

Only one count was recorded for this clone. Specified treatment: roughly 18 received Ad26.COV2.S at low or high dose, single or two shots; roughly five received placebo; per-sample allocation not given. Sampling happened 63 days after the first vaccine or placebo injection. The CDR3 has 13 amino acids. Trimming removed 5 bases at V and 10 bases at J, with 17 bases between. CDR1 and CDR2 (germline): LNHNV, YYDKDF (reference sequence). The assay was immunoSEQ multiplex PCR, and TCRdb's table has in-frame clones only and misses some. The table includes over 400,000 clones, less than 95% detected once. This material consisted of peripheral blood, taken in a trial of Ad26.COV2.S vaccine versus placebo. The receptor's source is a person aged 18-60 years who received the Ad26.COV2.S COVID-19 vaccine or a placebo. This chain uses TRBV15 with TRBJ1-2, with D possibly TRBD1 on 5 matching bases. The CDR3 DNA follows: TGTGCCACCAGCTTGAGGGGAGGGAACTTCTACACCTTC. Its protein product is CATSLRGGNFYTF.